This T cell receptor (beta chain) was captured in a study of cytomegalovirus exposure and HLA in healthy donors. Use of 60 Vbeta and 13 Jbeta primers characterized the PCR. Clones were read by immunoSEQ multiplex PCR, and TCRdb kept only the in-frame ones, dropping some. The sample yields approximately 77,000 clones, around 79% seen once. The TCR comes from a man in his forties in good health and CMV-seronegative. Material for sequencing was PBMCs.

Here the CDR3 reads CAISESYQQYF. The CDR3 DNA sequence: TGTGCCATCAGTGAATCTTACCAGCAGTACTTC. The genes are TRBV10-3 and TRBJ2-5; unclear D gene. Germline CDR1 ENHRY, CDR2 SYGVKD. The V end lost 3 bases, the J end lost 11 bases, and 10 bases lay between the germline ends. The CDR3 runs to 11 residues.